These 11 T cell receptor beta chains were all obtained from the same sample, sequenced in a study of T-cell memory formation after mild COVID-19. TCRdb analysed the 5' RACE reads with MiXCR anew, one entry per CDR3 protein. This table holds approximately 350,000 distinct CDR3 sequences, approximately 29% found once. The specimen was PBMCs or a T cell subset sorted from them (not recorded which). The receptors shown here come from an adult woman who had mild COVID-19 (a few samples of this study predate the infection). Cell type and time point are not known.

CDR3 nucleotides: TGTGCCAGCAGTTTTCGGGCAGGGAACTATGGCTACACCTTC. It yields the protein CASSFRAGNYGYTF. This rearrangement joins TRBV12-3 or TRBV12-4 to TRBJ1-2; possible D gene TRBD1, 5 bases. CDR3 length equals 14 residues. V was shortened by 3 bases and J by 2 bases, with 10 bases between the two germline ends.

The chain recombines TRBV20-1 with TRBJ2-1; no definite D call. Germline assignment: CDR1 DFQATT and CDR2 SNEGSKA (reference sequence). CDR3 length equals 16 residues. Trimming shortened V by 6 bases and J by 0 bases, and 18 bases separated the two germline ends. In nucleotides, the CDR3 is TGCAGTGCCATCCTCTTTGGCTCCAGCTCCTACAATGAGCAGTTCTTC. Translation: CSAILFGSSSYNEQFF.

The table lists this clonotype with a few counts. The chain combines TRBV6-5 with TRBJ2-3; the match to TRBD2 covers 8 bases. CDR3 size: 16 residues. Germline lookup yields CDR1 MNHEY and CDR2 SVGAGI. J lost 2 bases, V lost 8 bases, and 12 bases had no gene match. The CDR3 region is CASSRGGWHPTDTQYF. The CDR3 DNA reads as TGTGCCAGCTCCCGGGGGGGTTGGCACCCCACAGATACGCAGTATTTT.

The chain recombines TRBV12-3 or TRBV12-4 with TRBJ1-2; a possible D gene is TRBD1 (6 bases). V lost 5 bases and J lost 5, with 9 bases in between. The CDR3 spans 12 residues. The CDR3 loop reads CASSPGQYGYTF. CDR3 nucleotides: TGTGCCAGCAGTCCCGGACAGTATGGCTACACCTTC.

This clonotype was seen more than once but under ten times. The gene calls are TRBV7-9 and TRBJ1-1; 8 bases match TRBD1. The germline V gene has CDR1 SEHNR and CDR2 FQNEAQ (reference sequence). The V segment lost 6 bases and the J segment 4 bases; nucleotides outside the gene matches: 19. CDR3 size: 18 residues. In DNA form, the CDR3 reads TGTGCCAGCAGACCCTGGACAGGGCCACTCCCGGGTGGCACTGAAGCTTTCTTT. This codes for CASRPWTGPLPGGTEAFF.

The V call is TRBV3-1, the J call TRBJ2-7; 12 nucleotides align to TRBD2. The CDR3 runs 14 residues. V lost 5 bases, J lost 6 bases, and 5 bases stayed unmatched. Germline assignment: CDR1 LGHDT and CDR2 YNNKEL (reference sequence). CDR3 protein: CASSLRLAGVEQYF. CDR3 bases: TGTGCCAGCAGCTTACGACTAGCGGGAGTCGAGCAGTACTTC.

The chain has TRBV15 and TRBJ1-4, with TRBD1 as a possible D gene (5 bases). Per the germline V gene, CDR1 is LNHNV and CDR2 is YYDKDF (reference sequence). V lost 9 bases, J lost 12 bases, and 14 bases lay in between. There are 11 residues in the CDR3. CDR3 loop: CATRGARELFF. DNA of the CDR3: TGTGCCACTAGAGGGGCCCGAGAACTGTTTTTT.

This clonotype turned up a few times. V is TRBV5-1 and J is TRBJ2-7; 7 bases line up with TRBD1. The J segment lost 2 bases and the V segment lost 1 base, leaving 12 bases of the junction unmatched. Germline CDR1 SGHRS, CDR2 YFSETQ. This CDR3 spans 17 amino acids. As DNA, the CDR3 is TGCGCCAGCAGCTTGATTGGGACCCGGGACAGCGCCTACGAGCAGTACTTC. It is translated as CASSLIGTRDSAYEQYF.

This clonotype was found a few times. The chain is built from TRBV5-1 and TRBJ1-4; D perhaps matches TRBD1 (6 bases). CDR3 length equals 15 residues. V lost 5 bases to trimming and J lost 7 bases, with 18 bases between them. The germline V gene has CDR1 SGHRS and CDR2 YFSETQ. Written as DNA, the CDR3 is TGCGCCAGCAGTTCCTACTCCGGGACAAGTGAAAAACTGTTTTTT. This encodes CASSSYSGTSEKLFF.

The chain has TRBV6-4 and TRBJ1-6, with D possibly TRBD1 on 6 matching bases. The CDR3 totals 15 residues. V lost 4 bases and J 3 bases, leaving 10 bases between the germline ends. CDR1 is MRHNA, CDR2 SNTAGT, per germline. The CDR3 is CASSVEGHYNSPLHF. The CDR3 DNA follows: TGTGCCAGCAGTGTCGAGGGACACTATAATTCACCCCTCCACTTT.

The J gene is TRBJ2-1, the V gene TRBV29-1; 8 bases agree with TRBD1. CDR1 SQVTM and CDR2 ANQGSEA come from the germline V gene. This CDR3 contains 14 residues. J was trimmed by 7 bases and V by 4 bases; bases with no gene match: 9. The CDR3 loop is CSVGRGTGSNEQFF. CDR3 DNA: TGCAGCGTTGGGCGCGGGACAGGCTCTAATGAGCAGTTCTTC.